This TCR beta chain stems from a study of shared clonotypes between healthy human individuals. Looking at the study overall: Donors were a couple of women and a few men aged 18 to 49. Three plates each covered CD4 naive and memory; CD8 naive two, CD8 memory one. Study outcomes and limitations: Memory subsets generally showed smaller estimated richness than naive subsets did.

Data came from immunoSEQ multiplex PCR; TCRdb stores just in-frame clones and leaves some out. The data show roughly 2.2 million clones, roughly 93% seen once. Comment on this clone: The antigen is undetermined.

Germline CDR1 reads SQVTM; CDR2 reads ANQGSEA. The length of the CDR3 is 13 residues. V was pared by 3 bases and J by 1 base, with 9 bases between. Partitioning of CD4+ cells yielded a CD45RA+ naive subset and a CD45RA-negative memory subset. The specimen was naive CD4+ T cells from PBMCs. Subset indicated: CD45RA+ positively selected. V usage is TRBV29-1 and J usage is TRBJ1-1; unclear D gene. The receptor was derived from a man aged 18 to 29 in good health. Some clones in this sample may be carry-over from other donors' samples. The CDR3 is CSVEIQQNTEAFF. The CDR3 DNA sequence: TGCAGCGTTGAGATACAGCAGAACACTGAAGCTTTCTTT.